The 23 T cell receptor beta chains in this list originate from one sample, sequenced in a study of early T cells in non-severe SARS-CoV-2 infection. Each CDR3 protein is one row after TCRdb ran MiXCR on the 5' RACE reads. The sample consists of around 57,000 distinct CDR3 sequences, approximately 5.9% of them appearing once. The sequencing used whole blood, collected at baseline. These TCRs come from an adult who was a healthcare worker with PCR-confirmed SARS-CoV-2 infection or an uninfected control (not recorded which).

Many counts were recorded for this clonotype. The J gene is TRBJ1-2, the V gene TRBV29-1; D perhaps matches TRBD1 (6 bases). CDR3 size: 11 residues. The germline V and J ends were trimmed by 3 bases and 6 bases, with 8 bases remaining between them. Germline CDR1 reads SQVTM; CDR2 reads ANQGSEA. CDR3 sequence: CSVDEGDGYTF. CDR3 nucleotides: TGCAGCGTTGACGAGGGGGATGGCTACACCTTC. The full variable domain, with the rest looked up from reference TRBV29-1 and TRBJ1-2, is SAVISQKPSRDICQRGTSLTIQCQVDSQVTMMFWYRQQPGQSLTLIATANQGSEATYESGFVIDKFPISRPNLTFSTLTVSNMSPEDSSIYLCSVDEGDGYTFGSGTRLTVV.

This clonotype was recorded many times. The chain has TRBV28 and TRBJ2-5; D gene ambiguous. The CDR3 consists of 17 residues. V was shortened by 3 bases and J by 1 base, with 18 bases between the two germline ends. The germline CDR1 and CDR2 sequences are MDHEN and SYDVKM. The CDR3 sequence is CASSFPMRVRFQETQYF. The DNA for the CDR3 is TGTGCCAGCAGTTTCCCTATGAGAGTAAGATTCCAAGAGACCCAGTACTTC. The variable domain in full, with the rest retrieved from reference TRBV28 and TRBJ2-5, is DVKVTQSSRYLVKRTGEKVFLECVQDMDHENMFWYRQDPGLGLRLIYFSYDVKMKEKGDIPEGYSVSREKKERFSLILESASTNQTSMYLCASSFPMRVRFQETQYFGPGTRLLVL.

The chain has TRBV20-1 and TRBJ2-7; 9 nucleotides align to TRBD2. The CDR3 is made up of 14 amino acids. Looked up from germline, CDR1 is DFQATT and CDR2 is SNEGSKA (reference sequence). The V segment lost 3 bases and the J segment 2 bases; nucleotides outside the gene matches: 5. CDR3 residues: CSARPASGTYEQYF. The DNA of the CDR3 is TGCAGTGCTAGGCCGGCTAGCGGGACCTACGAGCAGTACTTC.

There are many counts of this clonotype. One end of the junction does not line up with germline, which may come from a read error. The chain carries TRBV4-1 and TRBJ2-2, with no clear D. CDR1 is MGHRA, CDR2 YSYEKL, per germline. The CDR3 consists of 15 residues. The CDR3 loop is CASSQREANTGELFF. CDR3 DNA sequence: TGCGCCAGCAGCCAAAGAGAGGCGAATACCGGGGAGCTGTTTTTT.

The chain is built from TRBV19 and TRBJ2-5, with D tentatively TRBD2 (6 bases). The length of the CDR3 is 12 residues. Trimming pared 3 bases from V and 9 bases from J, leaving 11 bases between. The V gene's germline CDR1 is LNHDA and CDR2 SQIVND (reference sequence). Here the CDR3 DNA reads TGTGCCAGTAGTATTGGAGGGGAGCCCCAGTACTTC. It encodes CASSIGGEPQYF.

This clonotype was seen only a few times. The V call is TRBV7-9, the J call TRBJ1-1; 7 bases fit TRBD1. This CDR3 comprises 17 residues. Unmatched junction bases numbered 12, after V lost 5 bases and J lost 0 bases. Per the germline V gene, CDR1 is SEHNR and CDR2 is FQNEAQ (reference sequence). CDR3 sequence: CASSPRTGEVMNTEAFF. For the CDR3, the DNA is TGTGCCAGCAGCCCCCGGACAGGTGAGGTCATGAACACTGAAGCTTTCTTT.

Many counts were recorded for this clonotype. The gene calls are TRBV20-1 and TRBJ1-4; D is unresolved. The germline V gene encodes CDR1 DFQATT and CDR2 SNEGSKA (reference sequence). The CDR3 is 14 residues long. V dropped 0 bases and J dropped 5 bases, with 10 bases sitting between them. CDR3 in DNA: TGCAGTGCTAGAGAGCCTAGGGCAAATGAAAAACTGTTTTTT. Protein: CSAREPRANEKLFF.

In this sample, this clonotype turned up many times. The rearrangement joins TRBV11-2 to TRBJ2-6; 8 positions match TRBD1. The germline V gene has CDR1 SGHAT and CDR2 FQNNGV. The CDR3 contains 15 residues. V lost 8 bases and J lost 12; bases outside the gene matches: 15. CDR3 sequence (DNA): TGTGCCAGCTCCGGACAGGGCCTTAGGATTAGCGTCCTGACTTTC. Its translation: CASSGQGLRISVLTF.

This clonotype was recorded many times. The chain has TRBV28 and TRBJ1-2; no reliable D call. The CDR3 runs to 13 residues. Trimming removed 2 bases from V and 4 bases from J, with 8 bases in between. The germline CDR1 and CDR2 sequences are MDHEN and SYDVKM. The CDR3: CASSLEETYGYTF. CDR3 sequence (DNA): TGTGCCAGCAGTTTAGAGGAGACCTATGGCTACACCTTC.

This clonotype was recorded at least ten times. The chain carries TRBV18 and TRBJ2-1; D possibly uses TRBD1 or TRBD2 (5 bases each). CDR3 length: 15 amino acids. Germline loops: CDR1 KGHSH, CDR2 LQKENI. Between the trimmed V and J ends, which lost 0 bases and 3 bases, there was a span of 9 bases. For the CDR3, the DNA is TGTGCCAGCTCACCACCGGGGCGGGTCTACAATGAGCAGTTCTTC. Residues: CASSPPGRVYNEQFF.

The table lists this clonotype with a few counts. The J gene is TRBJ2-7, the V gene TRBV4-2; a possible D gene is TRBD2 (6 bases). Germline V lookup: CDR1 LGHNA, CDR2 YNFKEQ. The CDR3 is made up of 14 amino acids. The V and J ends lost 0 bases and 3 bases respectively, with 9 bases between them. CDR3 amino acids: CASSQDTSYYEQYF. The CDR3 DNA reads TGTGCCAGCAGCCAAGATACTAGCTACTACGAGCAGTACTTC.

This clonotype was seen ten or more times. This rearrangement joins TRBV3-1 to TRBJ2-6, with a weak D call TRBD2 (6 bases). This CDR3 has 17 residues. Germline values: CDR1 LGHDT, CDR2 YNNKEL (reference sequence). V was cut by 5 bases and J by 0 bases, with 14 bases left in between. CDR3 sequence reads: CASSAPGLRSGANVLTF. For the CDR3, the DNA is TGTGCCAGCAGCGCACCGGGACTCCGCTCTGGGGCCAACGTCCTGACTTTC.

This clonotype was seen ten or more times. Here the CDR3 DNA reads TGCGCCAGCAGTGAGTCACAACCCCCCTCGGGTTTGTTCTTC. Encoded protein: CASSESQPPSGLFF. The chain uses TRBV10-2 and TRBJ2-1; no firm D call. Trimming removed 0 bases from V and 15 bases from J, with 18 bases in between. The length of the CDR3 is 14 residues. Germline V gene lookup returns CDR1 WSHSY and CDR2 SAAADI.

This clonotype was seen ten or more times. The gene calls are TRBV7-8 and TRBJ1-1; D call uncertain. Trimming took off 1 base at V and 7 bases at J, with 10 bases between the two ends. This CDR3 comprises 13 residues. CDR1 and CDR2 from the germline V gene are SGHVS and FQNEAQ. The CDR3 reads CASSLVADGEAFF. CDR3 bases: TGTGCCAGCAGCTTAGTGGCGGACGGTGAAGCTTTCTTT.

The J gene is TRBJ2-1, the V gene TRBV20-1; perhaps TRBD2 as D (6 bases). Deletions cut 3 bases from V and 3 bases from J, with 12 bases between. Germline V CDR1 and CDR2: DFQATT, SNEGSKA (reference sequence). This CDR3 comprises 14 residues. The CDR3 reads CSARWEEGYNEQFF. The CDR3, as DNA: TGCAGTGCTAGGTGGGAGGAGGGCTACAATGAGCAGTTCTTC.

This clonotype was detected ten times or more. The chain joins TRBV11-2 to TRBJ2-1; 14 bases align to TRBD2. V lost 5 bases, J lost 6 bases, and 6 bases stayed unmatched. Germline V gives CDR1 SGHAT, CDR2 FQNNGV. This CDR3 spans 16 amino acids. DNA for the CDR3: TGTGCCAGCAGCCAGAGGGGACTAGCGGGAGCCAATGAGCAGTTCTTC. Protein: CASSQRGLAGANEQFF.

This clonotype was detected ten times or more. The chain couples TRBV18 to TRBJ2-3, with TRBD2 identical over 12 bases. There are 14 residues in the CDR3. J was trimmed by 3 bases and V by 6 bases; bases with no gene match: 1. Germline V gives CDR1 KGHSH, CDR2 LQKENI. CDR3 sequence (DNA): TGTGCCAGCTCCGGGACTAGCGGGACAGATACGCAGTATTTT. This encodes CASSGTSGTDTQYF.

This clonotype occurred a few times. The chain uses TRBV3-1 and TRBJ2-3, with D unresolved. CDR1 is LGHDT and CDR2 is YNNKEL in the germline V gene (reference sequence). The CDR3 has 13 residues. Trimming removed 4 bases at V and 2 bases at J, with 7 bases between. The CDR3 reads CASSRQYTDTQYF. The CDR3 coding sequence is TGTGCCAGCAGCCGTCAATACACAGATACGCAGTATTTT.

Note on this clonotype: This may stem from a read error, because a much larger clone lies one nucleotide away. CDR3 nucleotides: TGTGTCAGCAGTAGCGGGGGAGGAACAGATACGCAGTATTTT. Translating it yields CVSSSGGGTDTQYF. The rearrangement uses TRBV6-2 or TRBV6-3 and TRBJ2-3; TRBD2 agrees at 9 bases. Looked up from germline, CDR1 is MNHEY and CDR2 is SVGEGT. This CDR3 comprises 14 residues.

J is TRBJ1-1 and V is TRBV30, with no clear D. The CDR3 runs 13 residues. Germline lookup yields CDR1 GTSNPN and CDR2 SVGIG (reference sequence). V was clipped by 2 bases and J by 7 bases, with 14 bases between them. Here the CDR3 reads CAWSHTPVSEAFF. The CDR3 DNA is TGTGCCTGGAGTCATACCCCTGTGAGTGAAGCTTTCTTT.

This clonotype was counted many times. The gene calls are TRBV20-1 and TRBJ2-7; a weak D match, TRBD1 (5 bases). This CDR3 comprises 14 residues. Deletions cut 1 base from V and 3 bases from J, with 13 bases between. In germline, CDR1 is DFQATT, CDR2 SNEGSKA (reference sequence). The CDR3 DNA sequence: TGCAGTGCTAGAGCCCCGGTGCAGGGCTACGAGCAGTACTTC. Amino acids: CSARAPVQGYEQYF.

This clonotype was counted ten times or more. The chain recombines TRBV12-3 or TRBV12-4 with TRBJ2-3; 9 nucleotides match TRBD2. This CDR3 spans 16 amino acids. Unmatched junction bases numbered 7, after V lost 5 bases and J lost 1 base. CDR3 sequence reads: CASSLRLAARTDTQYF. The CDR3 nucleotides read TGTGCCAGCAGTCTGAGACTAGCGGCTCGCACAGATACGCAGTATTTT.

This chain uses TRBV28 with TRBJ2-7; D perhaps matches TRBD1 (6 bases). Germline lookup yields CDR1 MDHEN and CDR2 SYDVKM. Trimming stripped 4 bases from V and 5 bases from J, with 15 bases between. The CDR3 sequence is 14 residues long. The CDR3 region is CASSSPTGSNEQYF. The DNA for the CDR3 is TGTGCCAGCAGTTCACCGACAGGTTCTAACGAGCAGTACTTC.